The 3 T cell receptor beta chains below come from one sample, sequenced in a study of blood T cell repertoires in COVID-19 (TCRdb year 2020). Preparation of the library involved the immunoSEQ multiplex PCR assay. TCRdb's version of the immuneACCESS table is confined to in-frame rearrangements and falls short of the full clone set. An unresolved V gene accounts for under half of the shortfall where checked; the remainder is of unknown origin. The sample table holds some 10,000 clones, of which approximately 88% were seen once. The ten largest clonotypes hold roughly 9.7% of the sample. Sequencing input: peripheral blood. The source of these receptors is a human donor in a cohort sampled during active COVID-19.

The rearrangement links TRBV3-1 (or the pseudogene TRBV3-2) to TRBJ2-3; 8 bases are a match to TRBD1. Germline CDR1 is LGHDT and CDR2 is YNNKEL (reference sequence). This CDR3 is 15 amino acids long. The trim removed 3 bases at V and 8 bases at J, leaving 10 bases unmatched. DNA of the CDR3: TGTGCCAGCAGCCACAGGACAGGGACGTCAGGTACGCAGTATTTT. Translation gives CASSHRTGTSGTQYF.

The gene calls are TRBV5-1 and TRBJ1-1; 9 positions match TRBD1. CDR1 and CDR2 from the germline V gene are SGHRS and YFSETQ. Unmatched junction bases numbered 5, after V lost 4 bases and J lost 1 base. The CDR3 totals 15 residues. In DNA form, the CDR3 reads TGCGCCAGCAGCACGGGACAGGGACAGAACACTGAAGCTTTCTTT. This encodes CASSTGQGQNTEAFF.

This chain joins TRBV7-8 and TRBJ1-1; 8 nucleotides line up with TRBD1. V lost 5 bases and J lost 1; bases outside the gene matches: 6. The CDR3 sequence is 15 residues long. CDR1 and CDR2 from the germline V gene are SGHVS and FQNEAQ. Written as DNA, the CDR3 is TGTGCCAGCAGCCCAGGGGGCAGGCAGAACACTGAAGCTTTCTTT. It codes for CASSPGGRQNTEAFF.